A selection of T cell receptor beta chains follows, all from one sample in a study of OX40 agonist ivuxolimab in advanced cancers. Data came from immunoSEQ multiplex PCR; TCRdb stores just in-frame clones and leaves some out. Among approximately 82,000 clones listed, approximately 93% were seen once. Sequencing used CD4+ or CD8+ T cells sorted from blood, obtained in a trial of the OX40 agonist ivuxolimab. Receptor source: an adult with an advanced solid tumor such as melanoma, head and neck, liver or kidney cancer. The CDR3 runs from the conserved cysteine through the conserved F or W. The D gene is left open where the match is weak. Size tells how often a clone was seen (once, few, many) or the class of an expanded clone, and some rows leave it out.

d_call: TRBD1; clone_size: .; j_call: TRBJ2-5; v_call: TRBV11-3; cdr3_aa: CASSSRQGAGETQYF; cdr3_nt: TGTGCCAGCAGCTCCCGACAGGGGGCCGGAGAGACCCAGTACTTC
d_call: .; clone_size: .; j_call: TRBJ1-1; v_call: TRBV6-5; cdr3_aa: CASIVSDEAFF; cdr3_nt: TGTGCCAGCATCGTGTCAGATGAAGCTTTCTTT
d_call: .; clone_size: .; j_call: TRBJ1-1; v_call: TRBV7-2; cdr3_aa: CASSLGRGFQNTEAFF; cdr3_nt: TGTGCCAGCAGCTTAGGCCGAGGATTTCAGAACACTGAAGCTTTCTTT
d_call: .; clone_size: once; j_call: TRBJ1-2; v_call: TRBV14; cdr3_aa: CASSQEGWGDGYTF; cdr3_nt: TGTGCCAGCAGCCAAGAGGGGTGGGGTGATGGCTACACCTTC
d_call: .; clone_size: .; j_call: TRBJ2-5; v_call: TRBV4-1; cdr3_aa: CASTAAGVLEETQYF; cdr3_nt: TGCGCCAGCACGGCTGCCGGAGTCTTAGAAGAGACCCAGTACTTC
d_call: TRBD2; clone_size: .; j_call: TRBJ2-1; v_call: TRBV19; cdr3_aa: CASTSSGITYNEQFF; cdr3_nt: TGTGCCAGTACCTCTAGCGGGATTACCTACAATGAGCAGTTCTTC
d_call: .; clone_size: .; j_call: TRBJ1-1; v_call: TRBV9; cdr3_aa: CASSVGRGATEAFF; cdr3_nt: TGTGCCAGCAGCGTGGGGAGAGGGGCTACTGAAGCTTTCTTT
d_call: .; clone_size: .; j_call: TRBJ2-1; v_call: TRBV27; cdr3_aa: CASRPGTALIDEQFF; cdr3_nt: TGTGCCAGCAGGCCCGGGACGGCATTGATCGATGAGCAGTTCTTC
d_call: .; clone_size: .; j_call: TRBJ2-7; v_call: TRBV2; cdr3_aa: CASSSSEALYEQYF; cdr3_nt: TGTGCCAGCAGTTCTTCTGAGGCGCTTTACGAGCAGTACTTC
d_call: .; clone_size: .; j_call: TRBJ2-6; v_call: TRBV19; cdr3_aa: CASSIGGSGANVLTF; cdr3_nt: TGTGCCAGTAGTATTGGAGGCTCTGGGGCCAACGTCCTGACTTTC
d_call: .; clone_size: .; j_call: TRBJ2-2; v_call: TRBV6-5; cdr3_aa: CASSYAKGVGELFF; cdr3_nt: TGTGCCAGCAGCTACGCTAAGGGGGTCGGGGAGCTGTTTTTT
d_call: .; clone_size: .; j_call: TRBJ2-2; v_call: TRBV28; cdr3_aa: CASSLNTGELFF; cdr3_nt: TGTGCCAGCAGTCTGAACACCGGGGAGCTGTTTTTT
d_call: TRBD2; clone_size: .; j_call: TRBJ2-7; v_call: TRBV19; cdr3_aa: CASSIVEGGDEQYF; cdr3_nt: TGTGCCAGTAGTATAGTTGAGGGAGGGGACGAGCAGTACTTC
d_call: TRBD1; clone_size: .; j_call: TRBJ2-2; v_call: TRBV13; cdr3_aa: CASSLDEGARTGELFF; cdr3_nt: TGTGCCAGCAGCTTAGACGAGGGGGCAAGGACCGGGGAGCTGTTTTTT
d_call: TRBD1; clone_size: .; j_call: TRBJ1-1; v_call: TRBV28; cdr3_aa: CASSPNRQGPNEAFF; cdr3_nt: TGTGCCAGCAGTCCGAATCGACAGGGACCCAACGAAGCTTTCTTT
d_call: .; clone_size: .; j_call: TRBJ2-3; v_call: TRBV6-5; cdr3_aa: CASRFTDTQYF; cdr3_nt: TGTGCCAGCAGATTCACAGATACGCAGTATTTT
d_call: .; clone_size: .; j_call: TRBJ1-3; v_call: TRBV12-5; cdr3_aa: CASKGSSGNTIYF; cdr3_nt: TGTGCTAGTAAGGGGAGCTCTGGAAACACCATATATTTT
d_call: TRBD2; clone_size: .; j_call: TRBJ2-3; v_call: TRBV5-6; cdr3_aa: CASSLVPTSVTDTQYF; cdr3_nt: TGTGCCAGCAGCTTAGTCCCCACTAGCGTCACAGATACGCAGTATTTT
d_call: TRBD1; clone_size: .; j_call: TRBJ1-2; v_call: TRBV9; cdr3_aa: CASSVSQPGQEEYGYTF; cdr3_nt: TGTGCCAGCAGCGTAAGCCAACCGGGACAGGAGGAGTATGGCTACACCTTC
d_call: TRBD2; clone_size: .; j_call: TRBJ2-1; v_call: TRBV7-2; cdr3_aa: CASSLLAGSYNEQFF; cdr3_nt: TGTGCCAGCAGCTTACTAGCGGGGTCTTACAATGAGCAGTTCTTC
d_call: .; clone_size: .; j_call: TRBJ1-1; v_call: TRBV28; cdr3_aa: CASSYIVLNTEAFF; cdr3_nt: TGTGCCAGCAGTTATATAGTCTTGAACACTGAAGCTTTCTTT
d_call: .; clone_size: .; j_call: TRBJ2-1; v_call: TRBV2; cdr3_aa: CASSFSESSYNEQFF; cdr3_nt: TGTGCCAGCAGTTTTAGCGAGAGCTCCTACAATGAGCAGTTCTTC
d_call: .; clone_size: .; j_call: TRBJ1-2; v_call: TRBV23-1; cdr3_aa: CASSQSPASYGYTF; cdr3_nt: TGCGCCAGCAGTCAATCCCCAGCCAGCTATGGCTACACCTTC
d_call: .; clone_size: .; j_call: TRBJ2-3; v_call: TRBV27; cdr3_aa: CASRNSGLTDTQYF; cdr3_nt: TGTGCCAGCAGAAATAGCGGACTCACAGATACGCAGTATTTT
d_call: .; clone_size: .; j_call: TRBJ1-1; v_call: TRBV4-1; cdr3_aa: CASSQGPITYYTEAFF; cdr3_nt: TGCGCCAGCAGCCAAGGGCCAATAACCTACTACACTGAAGCTTTCTTT
d_call: TRBD1; clone_size: .; j_call: TRBJ2-4; v_call: TRBV27; cdr3_aa: CASSYRTGGADIQYF; cdr3_nt: TGTGCCAGCAGCTACAGGACAGGGGGCGCGGACATTCAGTACTTC
d_call: .; clone_size: .; j_call: TRBJ1-1; v_call: TRBV6-5; cdr3_aa: CASSYGPEGIGTEAFF; cdr3_nt: TGTGCCAGCAGTTACGGGCCCGAGGGGATCGGGACTGAAGCTTTCTTT
d_call: TRBD2; clone_size: .; j_call: TRBJ2-3; v_call: TRBV29-1; cdr3_aa: CSVEGEGLAGVDTQYF; cdr3_nt: TGCAGCGTTGAGGGTGAGGGACTAGCGGGAGTAGATACGCAGTATTTT
d_call: TRBD1; clone_size: .; j_call: TRBJ2-3; v_call: TRBV7-6; cdr3_aa: CASSLAFPERTGWTDTQYF; cdr3_nt: TGTGCCAGCAGCTTAGCCTTTCCCGAACGGACAGGGTGGACAGATACGCAGTATTTT